This paragraph reports one TCR beta chain. Its target is not known. This sample was taken from a study of response to subunit inactivated influenza vaccine. The CDR3 has 14 residues. The V end was cut by 1 base, the J end by 2 bases, with 8 bases between. Study-wide results and caveats: The study's authors posited that every seasonal influenza vaccination enlists few new T cells.

One entry per CDR3 protein results from TCRdb running MiXCR on the RT-PCR reads. Here the sample spans 500,000 to 650,000 distinct CDR3 sequences, less than 8% being singletons. Source: PBMCs from blood, taken roughly 24 months after vaccination. The receptor comes from a man aged 50 to 69 who received an inactivated influenza vaccine. The J gene is TRBJ1-1, the V gene TRBV12-3 or TRBV12-4; the D is unclear. The CDR3 loop is CASSLEAANTEAFF. The CDR3, as DNA: TGTGCCAGCAGTTTAGAGGCAGCTAACACTGAAGCTTTCTTT.